Below are 29 T cell receptor beta chains sequenced from a single sample in a study of graft-versus-host responses after intestinal transplantation (dated by TCRdb to the early 2020s). No antigens are known for them. The library was obtained by the immunoSEQ multiplex PCR assay. TCRdb mirrors the immuneACCESS table, restricted to in-frame sequences. Some clones are absent from its copies; in checked studies, under half trace to an unresolved V gene, and the reason for the others is unknown. The sample table lists some 85,000 clones, around 86% of them with a count of one. Around 8% of the sample is in the top ten clones. Sample time point, as interpreted from the label and publication: cells obtained before transplantation from donor or recipient. The material sequenced was unstimulated CD8+ T cells sorted from spleen or lymph node cells, taken before transplant. These receptors were obtained from a human donor who was the organ donor for an intestinal transplant.

This clone has only a few counts. This chain links TRBV6-1 with TRBJ2-3; 14 nucleotides agree with TRBD2. The trim removed 4 bases at V and 4 bases at J, leaving 1 base unmatched. The CDR3 is 15 amino acids. Looked up from germline, CDR1 is MNHNS and CDR2 is SASEGT. The chain's CDR3 is CASSGLAGGPDTQYF. The CDR3 DNA reads TGTGCCAGCAGTGGACTAGCGGGGGGGCCAGATACGCAGTATTTT.

The chain links TRBV7-6 to TRBJ2-2; TRBD2 might be the D (7 bases). The CDR3 covers 14 residues. Trimming took 2 bases from V and 6 from J, leaving 10 bases between them. CDR1 and CDR2 (germline): SGHVS, FNYEAQ. CDR3 DNA sequence: TGTGCCAGCAGCTTACGGGGGGCTTCCGGGGAGCTGTTTTTT. Translation gives CASSLRGASGELFF.

This clone came up once. The V and J genes are TRBV27 and TRBJ1-1; D is undetermined. The CDR3 has 12 amino acids. The germline V gene has CDR1 MNHEY and CDR2 SMNVEV (reference sequence). V was pared by 5 bases and J by 10 bases, with 14 bases between. In DNA form, the CDR3 reads TGTGCCAGCAGTACCCTAGGACGGGGAGCTTTCTTT. Translation: CASSTLGRGAFF.

The chain uses TRBV7-2 and TRBJ2-7; weak D call: TRBD1 (6 bases). V was trimmed by 4 bases and J by 7 bases, leaving 23 bases between them. Germline V gene sequence: CDR1 SGHTA, CDR2 FQGNSA. The CDR3 totals 16 residues. The CDR3 bases are TGTGCCAGCAGCTCCACCATCAGGGGCGGTCCTGGGGAGCAGTACTTC. Translation: CASSSTIRGGPGEQYF.

This rearrangement joins TRBV19 to TRBJ1-5; no definite D call. The V and J ends lost 3 bases and 5 bases respectively, with 5 bases between them. Germline V gene lookup returns CDR1 LNHDA and CDR2 SQIVND (reference sequence). The CDR3 runs to 12 residues. CDR3 sequence: CASSIGDQPQHF. The CDR3 nucleotides are TGTGCCAGTAGTATTGGGGATCAGCCCCAGCATTTT.

The chain recombines TRBV4-2 with TRBJ2-7, with 8 bases that match TRBD2. CDR1 and CDR2 from the germline V gene are LGHNA and YNFKEQ. Trimming at V came to 5 bases and at J to 3 bases, leaving 6 bases not matched to a gene. CDR3 size: 14 residues. The CDR3 sequence: CASSLLAGGYEQYF. CDR3 coding DNA: TGTGCCAGCAGCTTGCTTGCGGGGGGCTACGAGCAGTACTTC.

The V gene is TRBV28, the J gene TRBJ1-5, with TRBD1 as a possible D gene (6 bases). The ends were cut back, 7 bases at V and 3 bases at J, with 10 bases in the middle. The CDR3 runs 13 residues. The germline gives CDR1 MDHEN, CDR2 SYDVKM. The CDR3 nucleotides read TGTGCCAGCATACAGGGTCCCAATCAGCCCCAGCATTTT. Its protein product is CASIQGPNQPQHF.

This chain connects TRBV19 to TRBJ1-2; 7 bases align to TRBD1. The CDR3 covers 19 residues. V gave up 4 bases and J gave up 0 bases; unmatched junction bases: 17. Germline CDR1 and CDR2: LNHDA and SQIVND (reference sequence). CDR3 DNA sequence: TGTGCCAGTAGTACACTCCGAAGGACAGGCCAATATTCTAACTATGGCTACACCTTC. It yields the protein CASSTLRRTGQYSNYGYTF.

The V gene is TRBV10-3, the J gene TRBJ2-7, with D maybe TRBD2 (5 bases). Germline values: CDR1 ENHRY, CDR2 SYGVKD. The CDR3 spans 15 residues. The ends were cut back, 6 bases at V and 2 bases at J, with 17 bases in the middle. The CDR3 nucleotides read TGTGCCATCAGGGAAAGCGGACTCGGGACCTACGAGCAGTACTTC. Encoded protein: CAIRESGLGTYEQYF.

The chain employs TRBV6-1 and TRBJ2-7, with 7 bases aligning to TRBD1. CDR1 is MNHNS, CDR2 SASEGT, per germline. This CDR3 has 13 residues. The V gene end was trimmed by 6 bases and the J gene end by 2 bases; junction bases not matched to a gene: 4. CDR3 region: CASRHRGPYEQYF. Here the CDR3 DNA reads TGTGCCAGCAGACACAGGGGTCCCTACGAGCAGTACTTC.

The chain carries TRBV27 and TRBJ2-2; D possibly corresponds to TRBD2 (5 bases). CDR3 length: 12 amino acids. CDR1 and CDR2 (germline): MNHEY, SMNVEV (reference sequence). Trimming removed 11 bases from V and 3 bases from J, with 10 bases in between. CDR3 in amino acids: CAVRGYTGELFF. CDR3 DNA: TGTGCCGTTAGAGGGTACACCGGGGAGCTGTTTTTT.

CDR3: CASSRGEANTEAFF. The CDR3 nucleotides read TGCGCCAGCAGCCGCGGGGAAGCGAACACTGAAGCTTTCTTT. This chain uses TRBV4-1 with TRBJ1-1; D ambiguous. V was shortened by 4 bases and J by 1 base, with 10 bases between the two germline ends. Germline V CDR1 and CDR2: MGHRA, YSYEKL. CDR3 size: 14 residues.

V is TRBV18 and J is TRBJ1-4, with no clear D. The CDR3 is made up of 17 amino acids. Trimming left V 2 bases short and J 7 bases short, with 20 bases between. The germline gives CDR1 KGHSH, CDR2 LQKENI. CDR3 nucleotide sequence: TGTGCCAGCTCACCATGGTATTCGGGTATGGGATTTGAAAAACTGTTTTTT. Translation gives CASSPWYSGMGFEKLFF. The full variable domain, with the rest looked up from reference TRBV18 and TRBJ1-4, is NAGVMQNPRHLVRRRGQEARLRCSPMKGHSHVYWYRQLPEEGLKFMVYLQKENIIDESGMPKERFSAEFPKEGPSILRIQQVVRGDSAAYFCASSPWYSGMGFEKLFFGSGTQLSVL.

The V call is TRBV5-1, the J call TRBJ2-3; D unclear. This CDR3 spans 14 amino acids. Trimming took off 2 bases at V and 4 bases at J, with 11 bases between the two ends. The V gene's germline CDR1 is SGHRS and CDR2 YFSETQ. CDR3 region: CASSLGMSPDTQYF. The CDR3 DNA is TGCGCCAGCAGCTTAGGCATGTCCCCAGATACGCAGTATTTT.

This clone turned up a few times. The chain recombines TRBV10-3 with TRBJ1-2, with a tentative D call TRBD1 (6 bases). Germline values: CDR1 ENHRY, CDR2 SYGVKD. Trimming removed 10 bases at V and 4 bases at J, with 16 bases between. The CDR3 is 13 residues long. This chain's CDR3 is CATRRKDSYGYTF. DNA for the CDR3: TGTGCCACGCGCAGAAAGGACAGCTATGGCTACACCTTC.

This chain connects TRBV28 to TRBJ1-4, with D maybe TRBD1 (5 bases). Per germline, CDR1 MDHEN and CDR2 SYDVKM. V was clipped by 1 base and J by 8 bases, with 14 bases between them. The CDR3 is 15 amino acids. The CDR3 DNA sequence: TGTGCCAGCAGTTTATCTTCCAGGGTCGAAGAAAAACTGTTTTTT. Amino acids: CASSLSSRVEEKLFF.

A few counts support this clone. The chain employs TRBV5-8 and TRBJ1-2; D is uncertain. Germline-derived CDR1 and CDR2 are SGHTS and YDEGEE. This CDR3 region has 10 residues. Trimming pared 1 base from V and 8 bases from J, leaving 3 bases between. The CDR3 DNA reads TGTGCCAGCAGCTTGTGGGGCTACACCTTC. Translating gives CASSLWGYTF. The complete variable domain, with remaining parts taken from reference TRBV5-8 and TRBJ1-2, reads EAGVTQSPTHLIKTRGQQATLRCSPISGHTSVYWYQQALGLGLQFLLWYDEGEERNRGNFPPRFSGRQFPNYSSELNVNALELEDSALYLCASSLWGYTFGSGTRLTVV.

The chain is built from TRBV4-1 and TRBJ2-1; TRBD2 matches 14 bases. There are 20 residues in the CDR3. CDR1 is MGHRA and CDR2 is YSYEKL in the germline V gene. Trimming removed 7 bases from V and 8 bases from J; junction bases left unmatched: 22. Here the CDR3 DNA reads TGCGCCAGCACCAAATCCTCAATCAGACTAGCGGGGGGGCCGCTCGATGAGCAGTTCTTC. This codes for CASTKSSIRLAGGPLDEQFF.

The chain employs TRBV7-3 and TRBJ1-1; D is undetermined. The CDR3 is 13 residues long. CDR1 SGHTA and CDR2 FQGTGA come from the germline V gene. Deletions cut 4 bases from V and 7 bases from J, with 13 bases between. CDR3: CASSSLPRGEAFF. The DNA for the CDR3 is TGTGCCAGCAGCTCATTACCACGGGGTGAAGCTTTCTTT.

In its sample, this clone was seen a few times. V gene TRBV6-6 combines with J gene TRBJ1-1, with D tentatively TRBD1 (6 bases). Germline values: CDR1 MNHNY, CDR2 SVGAGI (reference sequence). The CDR3 has 15 amino acids. The V end lost 7 bases, the J end lost 5 bases, and 20 bases lay between the germline ends. The CDR3 DNA sequence: TGTGCCAGCATCGACTCTGATTGGAGGGGGACTGAAGCTTTCTTT. It yields the protein CASIDSDWRGTEAFF.

The chain joins TRBV29-1 to TRBJ1-2, with a weak D call TRBD1 (5 bases). V lost 4 bases and J 3 bases, leaving 9 bases between the germline ends. This CDR3 is 12 amino acids long. Germline assignment: CDR1 SQVTM and CDR2 ANQGSEA. CDR3 DNA: TGCAGCGTTGGGGGCAGCTACTATGGCTACACCTTC. Its translation is CSVGGSYYGYTF.

The rearrangement links TRBV2 to TRBJ2-7, with no clear D. Germline V gives CDR1 SNHLY, CDR2 FYNNEI. V shed 3 bases and J shed 3 bases, with 15 bases lying between them. The CDR3 totals 15 residues. The CDR3 reads CASSDIQITVYEQYF. As DNA, the CDR3 is TGTGCCAGCAGTGATATTCAAATTACCGTCTACGAGCAGTACTTC.

The chain carries TRBV18 and TRBJ2-5; D is perhaps TRBD1 or TRBD2 (5 bases each). The CDR3 has 18 residues. CDR1 KGHSH and CDR2 LQKENI come from the germline V gene. V was cut by 3 bases and J by 4 bases, with 24 bases left in between. The CDR3 protein is CASSPLTGASPLRETQYF. In nucleotides, the CDR3 is TGTGCCAGCTCACCCTTAACCGGGGCCTCTCCTTTGCGAGAGACCCAGTACTTC.

J is TRBJ2-3 and V is TRBV5-6; D is unclear. Looked up from germline, CDR1 is SGHDT and CDR2 is YYEEEE. This CDR3 is built from 15 residues. Trimming took 2 bases from V and 0 from J, leaving 10 bases between them. CDR3 sequence: CASSFWRSSTDTQYF. In DNA, the CDR3 is TGTGCCAGCAGCTTCTGGCGTTCTAGCACAGATACGCAGTATTTT.

The chain has TRBV6-4 and TRBJ1-1; no reliable D call. This CDR3 is 12 amino acids long. Germline V CDR1 and CDR2: MRHNA, SNTAGT. With 7 bases removed from V and 7 bases from J, the gap between germline ends came to 13 bases. The CDR3 loop reads CASIGVYGEAFF. The DNA of the CDR3 is TGTGCCAGCATAGGAGTGTATGGTGAAGCTTTCTTT.

The chain combines TRBV4-1 with TRBJ2-2; the D gene is possibly TRBD1 (5 bases). The CDR3 is made up of 21 amino acids. Trimming took off 0 bases at V and 5 bases at J, with 28 bases between the two ends. Germline V lookup: CDR1 MGHRA, CDR2 YSYEKL. CDR3: CASSQDQWGRVSLFWTGELFF. DNA for the CDR3: TGCGCCAGCAGCCAAGATCAGTGGGGCAGGGTCTCCCTATTTTGGACCGGGGAGCTGTTTTTT.

The chain links TRBV27 to TRBJ2-7; D uncertain. Trimming removed 2 bases from V and 0 bases from J, with 8 bases in between. CDR1 is MNHEY, CDR2 SMNVEV, per germline (reference sequence). There are 14 residues in the CDR3. Written as DNA, the CDR3 is TGTGCCAGCAGTTTAACTATCGGCTCCTACGAGCAGTACTTC. Its translation is CASSLTIGSYEQYF.

This sequence joins TRBV4-2 and TRBJ1-1; possibly TRBD1 for D (5 bases). The germline gives CDR1 LGHNA, CDR2 YNFKEQ. The CDR3 covers 13 residues. Trimming took 1 base from V and 13 from J, leaving 16 bases between them. The CDR3 region has the DNA TGTGCCAGCAGCCAAGTAAAGGGGCGATCGAGTTTCTTT. Protein product: CASSQVKGRSSFF.

This chain links TRBV28 with TRBJ2-7, with TRBD1 identical over 7 bases. Germline V lookup: CDR1 MDHEN, CDR2 SYDVKM. Trimming took 3 bases from V and 2 from J; bases not matched to a gene: 7. This CDR3 comprises 15 residues. The CDR3, as DNA: TGTGCCAGCAGTTTTAGAGGGGGCTCAACCTACGAGCAGTACTTC. Translated: CASSFRGGSTYEQYF.